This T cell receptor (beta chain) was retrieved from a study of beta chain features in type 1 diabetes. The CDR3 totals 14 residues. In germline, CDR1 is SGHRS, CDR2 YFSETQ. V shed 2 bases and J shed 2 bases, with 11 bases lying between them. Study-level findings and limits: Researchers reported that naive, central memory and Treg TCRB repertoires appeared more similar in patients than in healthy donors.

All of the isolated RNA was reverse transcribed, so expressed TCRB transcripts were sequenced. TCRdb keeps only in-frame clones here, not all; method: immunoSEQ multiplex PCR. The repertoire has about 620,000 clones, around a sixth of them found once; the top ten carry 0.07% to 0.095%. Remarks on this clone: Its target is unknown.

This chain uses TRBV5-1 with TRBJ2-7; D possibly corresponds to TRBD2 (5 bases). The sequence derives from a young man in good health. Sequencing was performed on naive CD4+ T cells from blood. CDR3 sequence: CASSFGRAAYEQYF. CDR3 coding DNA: TGCGCCAGCAGCTTTGGGCGGGCCGCCTACGAGCAGTACTTC.